These T cell receptor beta chains were read from a single sample in a study of OX40 agonist ivuxolimab in advanced cancers. Produced via immunoSEQ multiplex PCR; TCRdb's table is partial and in-frame only. The sample includes approximately 25,000 clones, roughly three quarters of them seen just once. Sequencing was performed on CD4+ or CD8+ T cells sorted from blood, taken in a trial of the OX40 agonist ivuxolimab. These receptors were collected from an adult with an advanced solid tumor such as melanoma, head and neck, liver or kidney cancer. Each CDR3 is given without its conserved first and last residue. Fields, in order: V gene, J gene, CDR3 protein.

>TRBV7-8|TRBJ2-2
ASSPSGGPYTGELF
>TRBV5-6|TRBJ1-1
ASSLVGGMNTEAF
>TRBV4-1|TRBJ2-2
ASSIRGQAGELF
>TRBV6-1|TRBJ1-2
ASRQGGYT
>TRBV7-9|TRBJ2-1
ASSNIKGNEQF
>TRBV7-6|TRBJ2-2
ASLRDSRNTGELF
>TRBV5-1|TRBJ2-7
ASSDIRQSYEQY
>TRBV27|TRBJ2-7
ASSPGQGAYEQY
>TRBV9|TRBJ2-2
ASSVLEDIFLVPGELF
>TRBV6-1|TRBJ2-7
ARSLGPTYEQY
>TRBV2|TRBJ2-1
ASSGLAGGFEQF
>TRBV4-2|TRBJ2-2
ASSQGGTGANTGELF
>TRBV7-6|NA
ASSQERGSSYEQY
>TRBV11-3|TRBJ1-1
ASSLLAGTEAF
>TRBV7-6|TRBJ2-3
ASSLGPSTDTQY
>TRBV19|TRBJ2-7
ASTPTGGIYEQY
>TRBV15|TRBJ2-5
ATSRGTGGQETQY
>TRBV19|TRBJ2-1
ASSIAGWDEQF
>TRBV28|TRBJ2-2
AASGANTGELF
>TRBV7-9|TRBJ1-2
ASSPKDGQGQGYGYT
>TRBV7-8|TRBJ2-7
ASSLAYRLGIEQY
>TRBV2|TRBJ2-7
ASSEAQGFSGD
>TRBV5-1|TRBJ1-6
ASSLRDRSNSPLH
>TRBV4-2|TRBJ1-4
ASSHMDRDDEKLF
>TRBV7-9|TRBJ2-3
ASSRGLAGRSDTQY
>TRBV6-5|TRBJ1-6
ASSHQRSGDSPLH
>TRBV19|TRBJ1-1
ASRGETGSGIDTEAF
>TRBV28|TRBJ1-2
ASSNTQGQYGYT
>TRBV5-4|NA
ASSLVGGGEQY
>TRBV2|TRBJ1-2
ASSEGTGRYDGYT
>TRBV10-2|TRBJ2-1
ATETSGGAGNEQF
>TRBV29-1|TRBJ2-7
SGEQTSGDYEQY
>TRBV7-2|TRBJ2-5
ASSLERGPQETQY
>TRBV30|TRBJ1-4
AWIPPGATNEKLF
>TRBV7-8|TRBJ1-3
ASSPRGSGNTIY
>TRBV10-3|TRBJ2-7
AISETGRLRGVYEQY
>TRBV2|TRBJ2-5
ASRRDQETQY
>TRBV18|TRBJ2-1
ASSLPDEQF
>TRBV2|TRBJ1-5
ASGGAVLFSNQPQH
>TRBV7-9|TRBJ2-2
ASSLGGLTGSIATGELF
>TRBV27|TRBJ2-3
ASMRQYSDTQY
>TRBV2|TRBJ2-5
ATGRGRQETQY
>TRBV7-9|TRBJ1-2
ASSLGGSYGYT
>TRBV6-4|TRBJ1-4
ASSVGWGQINEKLF
>TRBV29-1|TRBJ1-2
SARALQGEGTYGYT
>TRBV11-3|TRBJ2-4
ASIKVGLGQGRAKNIQY
>TRBV4-1|TRBJ1-1
ASSLGILGNTEAF
>TRBV4-1|TRBJ2-1
ASSLREGQGLNEQF
>TRBV10-1|TRBJ1-1
ASSADREQAF
>TRBV11-2|TRBJ2-5
ASSFHGQGSVRY
>TRBV7-9|TRBJ1-1
ASSLSQEHTEAF
>TRBV14|TRBJ1-1
ASSRRTGMNTEAF
>TRBV28|TRBJ2-7
ASRNDRGPYEQY
>TRBV10-1|TRBJ2-2
ASKSGVNTGELF
>TRBV19|TRBJ2-7
ASSLLSGGAYEQY
>TRBV5-1|TRBJ1-2
ASSPTGGKGGYT
>TRBV2|TRBJ1-4
ASSEQHSTNEKLF
>TRBV27|TRBJ1-1
ASIRYTEAF
>TRBV29-1|TRBJ2-5
SVEQGGTGAQY
>TRBV9|TRBJ2-2
ASSRRTGHTGELF